The 10 T cell receptor beta chains below all came from one sample that was sequenced in a study of T cells in narcolepsy. Method: immunoSEQ multiplex PCR; TCRdb's copy keeps in-frame clones and lacks some. The sample holds 12,000 or so clones, 90% to 95% seen once. Sequenced input: CD45RA- memory CD4+ T cells from PBMCs. These receptors originate from a human donor with narcolepsy.

The chain combines TRBV19 with TRBJ1-5; perhaps TRBD1 as D (6 bases). CDR1 and CDR2 from the germline V gene are LNHDA and SQIVND (reference sequence). Between the trimmed V and J ends, which lost 6 bases and 0 bases, there was a span of 9 bases. CDR3 length equals 14 residues. The chain's CDR3 is CASRGAYSNQPQHF. The CDR3 DNA follows: TGTGCCAGTAGGGGGGCGTATAGCAATCAGCCCCAGCATTTT.

This clone has a single count. The V call is TRBV5-1, the J call TRBJ2-5, with D uncertain. V lost 1 base and J 5 bases, leaving 6 bases between the germline ends. The CDR3 extends over 12 amino acids. Germline CDR1 and CDR2: SGHRS and YFSETQ. The CDR3 loop is CASSLNGETQYF. The CDR3 DNA is TGCGCCAGCAGCTTGAACGGGGAGACCCAGTACTTC.

The chain combines TRBV2 with TRBJ2-5; TRBD1 matches at 12 bases. J was trimmed by 5 bases and V by 4 bases; bases with no gene match: 8. Germline CDR1 and CDR2: SNHLY and FYNNEI. CDR3 length: 16 amino acids. CDR3 DNA sequence: TGTGCCAGCAGTGGGGGGACAGGGGGCGGAGGGGAGACCCAGTACTTC. It specifies CASSGGTGGGGETQYF.

The rearrangement joins TRBV5-1 to TRBJ2-5, with D maybe TRBD2 (6 bases). V lost 3 bases and J 5 bases, leaving 20 bases between the germline ends. CDR1 is SGHRS and CDR2 is YFSETQ in the germline V gene. This CDR3 region has 16 residues. In nucleotides, the CDR3 is TGCGCCAGCAGCTATCTCAACGCGGGACTTGGGGAGACCCAGTACTTC. Translation gives CASSYLNAGLGETQYF.

The rearrangement uses TRBV4-2 and TRBJ2-7, with TRBD2 identical over 12 bases. With 4 bases clipped from V and 0 bases from J, the junction kept 7 bases outside the gene matches. Germline CDR1 LGHNA, CDR2 YNFKEQ. The CDR3 length is 17 residues. The CDR3 spells CASSPDPSGGASYEQYF. The CDR3 coding sequence is TGTGCCAGCAGCCCCGACCCTAGCGGGGGGGCCTCCTACGAGCAGTACTTC.

The chain recombines TRBV5-6 with TRBJ2-3, with 8 bases identical to TRBD2. Germline-derived CDR1 and CDR2 are SGHDT and YYEEEE. V gave up 1 base and J gave up 0 bases; unmatched junction bases: 4. The length of the CDR3 is 16 residues. The CDR3 here is CASSLRASGSTDTQYF. Written as DNA, the CDR3 is TGTGCCAGCAGCTTGCGGGCTAGCGGGAGCACAGATACGCAGTATTTT.

This chain uses TRBV7-2 with TRBJ2-7; TRBD1 matches 7 bases. Germline CDR1 SGHTA, CDR2 FQGNSA. The CDR3 has 13 amino acids. The junction had 9 bases not matched to a gene; V was cut back by 8 bases and J by 5 bases. Here the CDR3 DNA reads TGTGCCAGCGGCCAAGGGGGCTGGAACGAGCAGTACTTC. Protein sequence: CASGQGGWNEQYF.

The V and J genes are TRBV6-1 and TRBJ1-3; D remains ambiguous. The germline V gene encodes CDR1 MNHNS and CDR2 SASEGT. CDR3 length equals 14 residues. V was shortened by 0 bases and J by 3 bases, with 6 bases between the two germline ends. CDR3: CASSEAGGGNTIYF. CDR3 in DNA: TGTGCCAGCAGTGAAGCCGGAGGTGGAAACACCATATATTTT.

V gene TRBV5-1 combines with J gene TRBJ1-1; 8 bases fit TRBD1. After removal of 3 bases from V and 3 bases from J, the junction contained 7 bases not matched to a gene. Germline CDR1 and CDR2: SGHRS and YFSETQ. This CDR3 has 15 amino acids. The chain's CDR3 is CASSSWTGSHTEAFF. The CDR3 nucleotides read TGCGCCAGCAGCTCCTGGACAGGGTCGCACACTGAAGCTTTCTTT.

This clone has just one count. The chain combines TRBV2 with TRBJ2-2, with D unclear. With 4 bases removed from V and 2 bases from J, the gap between germline ends came to 8 bases. CDR1 and CDR2 from the germline V gene are SNHLY and FYNNEI. This CDR3 spans 14 amino acids. CDR3 protein: CASSVVRNTGELFF. The CDR3 nucleotides are TGTGCCAGCAGTGTAGTCCGCAACACCGGGGAGCTGTTTTTT. The whole variable domain, remainder taken from reference TRBV2 and TRBJ2-2, is EPEVTQTPSHQVTQMGQEVILRCVPISNHLYFYWYRQILGQKVEFLVSFYNNEISEKSEIFDDQFSVERPDGSNFTLKIRSTKLEDSAMYFCASSVVRNTGELFFGEGSRLTVL.